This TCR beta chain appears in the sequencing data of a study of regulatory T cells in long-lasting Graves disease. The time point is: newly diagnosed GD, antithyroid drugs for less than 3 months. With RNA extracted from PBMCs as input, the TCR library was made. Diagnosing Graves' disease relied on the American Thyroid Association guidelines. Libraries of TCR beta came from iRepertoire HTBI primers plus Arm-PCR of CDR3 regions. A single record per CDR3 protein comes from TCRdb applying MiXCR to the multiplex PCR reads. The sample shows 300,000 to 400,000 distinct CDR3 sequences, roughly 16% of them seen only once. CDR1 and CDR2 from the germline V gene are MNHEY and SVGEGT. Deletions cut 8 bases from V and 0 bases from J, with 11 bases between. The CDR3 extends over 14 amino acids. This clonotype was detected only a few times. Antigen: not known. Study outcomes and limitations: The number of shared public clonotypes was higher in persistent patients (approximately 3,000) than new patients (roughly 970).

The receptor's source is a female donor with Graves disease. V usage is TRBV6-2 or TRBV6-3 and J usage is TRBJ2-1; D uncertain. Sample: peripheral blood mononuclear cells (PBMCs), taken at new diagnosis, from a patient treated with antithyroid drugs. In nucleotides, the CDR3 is TGTGCCAGCGGATACTCAAGCTCCTACAATGAGCAGTTCTTC. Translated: CASGYSSSYNEQFF.